The 14 T cell receptor beta chains below come from one sample, sequenced in a study of breast tumors, draining lymph nodes, adjacent tissues. TCRdb ran MiXCR on the multiplex PCR reads and lists one entry per CDR3 protein. Of about 200,000 distinct CDR3 sequences in the sample, roughly 29% were seen once. Breast cancer patients provided tissue from their axillary draining lymph nodes. The sample comprised axillary lymph node tissue. These receptors came from a female donor with breast cancer. Some clones in this sample may be carry-over from other donors' samples.

Ten or more counts support this clonotype. This rearrangement joins TRBV28 to TRBJ1-2; D gene uncertain. V was clipped by 6 bases and J by 2 bases, with 4 bases between them. The CDR3 totals 11 residues. Germline CDR1 MDHEN, CDR2 SYDVKM. The CDR3: CASRTNYGYTF. In DNA, the CDR3 is TGTGCCAGCAGGACAAACTATGGCTACACCTTC.

This clonotype was detected ten times or more. This chain connects TRBV3-1 to TRBJ2-3, with a weak D call TRBD2 (6 bases). CDR1 and CDR2 from the germline V gene are LGHDT and YNNKEL (reference sequence). Trimming removed 0 bases at V and 2 bases at J, with 12 bases between. The CDR3 totals 16 residues. CDR3 sequence reads: CASSQDEEGDTDTQYF. The CDR3 nucleotides read TGTGCCAGCAGCCAAGACGAGGAGGGCGACACAGATACGCAGTATTTT.

This clonotype showed up many times. The chain uses TRBV19 and TRBJ2-1; 12 positions agree with TRBD1. V shed 9 bases, J shed 7 bases, and the junction held 4 bases outside the gene matches. This CDR3 has 13 amino acids. In germline, CDR1 is LNHDA, CDR2 SQIVND (reference sequence). CDR3 residues: CASRDRGRNEQFF. The CDR3 coding sequence is TGTGCCAGCCGGGACAGGGGGCGGAATGAGCAGTTCTTC. Combining the CDR3 with reference TRBV19 and TRBJ2-1 gives the whole variable domain DGGITQSPKYLFRKEGQNVTLSCEQNLNHDAMYWYRQDPGQGLRLIYYSQIVNDFQKGDIAEGYSVSREKKESFPLTVTSAQKNPTAFYLCASRDRGRNEQFFGPGTRLTVL.

This clonotype was recorded many times. The chain carries TRBV7-8 and TRBJ2-3; tentatively, D is TRBD2 (7 bases). From germline, CDR1 is SGHVS and CDR2 FQNEAQ. The CDR3 contains 15 residues. The V gene lost 5 bases and the J gene lost 6 bases, with 18 bases spanning the gap. The CDR3 DNA sequence: TGTGCCAGCAGCATGGGAGGGGGGCCCGGGGATACGCAGTATTTT. Protein product: CASSMGGGPGDTQYF.

CDR3 nucleotides: TGTGCCAGCAGTGTGGGACAGGGGCCCCTTCGTGAAAAACTGTTTTTT. Translation: CASSVGQGPLREKLFF. The chain couples TRBV6-6 to TRBJ1-4, with 10 bases aligning to TRBD1. The CDR3 is made up of 16 amino acids. Germline V gene data show CDR1 as MNHNY and CDR2 as SVGAGI (reference sequence). With 5 bases clipped from V and 7 bases from J, the junction kept 10 bases outside the gene matches.

This clonotype appeared many times. The rearrangement uses TRBV5-1 and TRBJ2-1; D tentatively reads TRBD1 or TRBD2 (5 bases each). This CDR3 region has 12 residues. Trimming stripped 3 bases from V and 7 bases from J, with 8 bases between. Germline lookup yields CDR1 SGHRS and CDR2 YFSETQ. The CDR3 coding sequence is TGCGCCAGCAGCTGGGACGGTAATGAGCAGTTCTTC. The encoded protein is CASSWDGNEQFF.

This clonotype was recorded many times. V usage is TRBV7-8 and J usage is TRBJ2-3, with D perhaps matching TRBD2 (7 bases). Germline lookup yields CDR1 SGHVS and CDR2 FQNEAQ. V shed 5 bases and J shed 0 bases, with 15 bases lying between them. The CDR3 has 16 amino acids. The CDR3 loop reads CASSPRGGGSTDTQYF. As DNA, the CDR3 is TGTGCCAGCAGCCCTAGAGGGGGGGGTAGCACAGATACGCAGTATTTT.

V usage is TRBV7-9 and J usage is TRBJ1-1; 7 positions match TRBD1. Germline V lookup: CDR1 SEHNR, CDR2 FQNEAQ (reference sequence). V dropped 8 bases and J dropped 0; count of bases not matched to a gene: 6. The CDR3 loop spans 14 amino acids. DNA for the CDR3: TGTGCCAGCGGGGAGACAGGGATGAACACTGAAGCTTTCTTT. Its protein is CASGETGMNTEAFF.

This clonotype was seen many times. The V and J genes are TRBV7-9 and TRBJ1-2; D gene ambiguous. The CDR3 runs to 13 residues. CDR1 and CDR2 from the germline V gene are SEHNR and FQNEAQ (reference sequence). V was pared by 5 bases and J by 0 bases, with 7 bases between. CDR3 sequence: CASSRQTNYGYTF. The DNA for the CDR3 is TGTGCCAGCAGCAGACAAACTAACTATGGCTACACCTTC.

V gene TRBV19 combines with J gene TRBJ1-6, with 8 bases aligning to TRBD1. V was pared by 3 bases and J by 7 bases, with 8 bases of the junction left unmatched. The CDR3 length is 16 residues. Germline assignment: CDR1 LNHDA and CDR2 SQIVND (reference sequence). The CDR3 is CASSMGAGGGNSPLHF. The CDR3 nucleotides read TGTGCCAGTAGTATGGGGGCAGGGGGCGGCAATTCACCCCTCCACTTT.

Remarks on this clonotype: The conserved closing phenylalanine or tryptophan is absent in this CDR3, likely reflecting a read error. The V and J genes are TRBV6-4 and TRBJ2-3, with D unclear. V was clipped by 4 bases and J by 2 bases, with 13 bases between them. The CDR3 spans 15 residues. The germline gives CDR1 MRHNA, CDR2 SNTAGT. The CDR3 protein is CASSASEQPTDTQYL. The CDR3 nucleotides read TGTGCCAGCAGTGCCTCTGAACAGCCCACAGATACGCAGTATCTT.

This clonotype was counted at least ten times. CDR3 sequence (DNA): TGTGCCAGCGACGGACAGGGGACGGGTGAGCAGTTCTTC. Translated, it gives CASDGQGTGEQFF. The chain uses TRBV2 and TRBJ2-1, with 9 nucleotides matching TRBD1. This CDR3 has 13 amino acids. CDR1 is SNHLY, CDR2 FYNNEI, per germline. The V gene end was trimmed by 8 bases and the J gene end by 9 bases; junction bases not matched to a gene: 8. The full variable domain, with the rest looked up from reference TRBV2 and TRBJ2-1, is EPEVTQTPSHQVTQMGQEVILRCVPISNHLYFYWYRQILGQKVEFLVSFYNNEISEKSEIFDDQFSVERPDGSNFTLKIRSTKLEDSAMYFCASDGQGTGEQFFGPGTRLTVL.

This clonotype was seen ten or more times. The V call is TRBV30, the J call TRBJ2-7; possibly TRBD2 for D (5 bases). Looked up from germline, CDR1 is GTSNPN and CDR2 is SVGIG (reference sequence). The CDR3 is 11 residues long. The V end lost 8 bases, the J end lost 5 bases, and 13 bases lay between the germline ends. The CDR3 reads CAVAGVDEQYF. DNA for the CDR3: TGTGCCGTCGCCGGGGTGGACGAGCAGTACTTC.

This clonotype was counted many times. DNA of the CDR3: TGCGCCAGCAGCCTGTCAGGGGGGGGGCCCTACGAGCAGTACTTC. It specifies CASSLSGGGPYEQYF. V is TRBV4-1 and J is TRBJ2-7, with D perhaps TRBD1 or TRBD2 (7 bases each). V was pared by 4 bases and J by 2 bases, with 15 bases between. Per the germline V gene, CDR1 is MGHRA and CDR2 is YSYEKL. This CDR3 has 15 amino acids.